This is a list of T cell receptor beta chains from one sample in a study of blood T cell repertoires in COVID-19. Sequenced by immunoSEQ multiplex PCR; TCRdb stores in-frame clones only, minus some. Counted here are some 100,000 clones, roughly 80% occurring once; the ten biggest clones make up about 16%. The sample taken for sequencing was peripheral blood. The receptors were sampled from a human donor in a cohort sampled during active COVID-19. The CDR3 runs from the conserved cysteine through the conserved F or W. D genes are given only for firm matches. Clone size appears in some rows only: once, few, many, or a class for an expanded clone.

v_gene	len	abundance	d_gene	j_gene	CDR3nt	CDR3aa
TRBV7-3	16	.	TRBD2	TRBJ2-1	TGTGCCAGCAGCTTAACTCTAGCGGGAGGGCCGATTGAGCAGTTCTTC	CASSLTLAGGPIEQFF
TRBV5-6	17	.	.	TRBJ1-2	TGTGCCAGCAGCGGCAGAGGTGGGGGCCTTCTTGACTATGGCTACACCTTC	CASSGRGGGLLDYGYTF
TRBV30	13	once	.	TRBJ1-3	TGTGCCTGCCAGTCCGGCGGGGGAAACACCATATATTTT	CACQSGGGNTIYF
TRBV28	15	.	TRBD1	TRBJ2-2	TGTGCCAGCAGTTTAGGGACAGCAACAACCGGGGAGCTGTTTTTT	CASSLGTATTGELFF
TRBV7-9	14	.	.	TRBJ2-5	TGTGCCAGCAGCTTAGCTAGCGAGCAAGAGACCCAGTACTTC	CASSLASEQETQYF
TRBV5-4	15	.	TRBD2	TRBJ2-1	TGTGCCAGCAGCGGCGGGACTAGCGGACACAATGAGCAGTTCTTC	CASSGGTSGHNEQFF
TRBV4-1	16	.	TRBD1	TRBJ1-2	TGCGCCAGCAGCCAAGAACGGACAGGGGGTTTGTATGGCTACACCTTC	CASSQERTGGLYGYTF
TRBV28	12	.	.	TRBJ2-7	TGTGCCAGCAGTGGGCAATTCTACGAGCAGTACTTC	CASSGQFYEQYF
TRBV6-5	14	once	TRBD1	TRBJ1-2	TGTGCTTTGCATTCTGACGGGGGACAGGGTGGCTACACCTTC	CALHSDGGQGGYTF
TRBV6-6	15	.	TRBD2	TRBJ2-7	TGTGCCAGCAGCATCGGGACTAGCGGAACCTACGAGCAGTACTTC	CASSIGTSGTYEQYF
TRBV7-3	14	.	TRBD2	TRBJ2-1	TGTGCCAGCAGTTATCGGACTAGCCTCGATGAGCAGTTCTTC	CASSYRTSLDEQFF
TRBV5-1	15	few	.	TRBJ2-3	TGCGCCAGCAGCTTGGCGACAAGGACTCCAAATACGCAGTATTTT	CASSLATRTPNTQYF
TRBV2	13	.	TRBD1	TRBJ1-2	TGTGCCAGCAGTAGACAGGGTAACTATGGCTACACCTTC	CASSRQGNYGYTF
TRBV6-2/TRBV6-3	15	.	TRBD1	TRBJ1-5	TGTGCCAGCAGTTACTCGCAGGGGGCTAATCAGCCCCAGCATTTT	CASSYSQGANQPQHF